This TCR beta chain was retrieved from a study of T cell changes during pregnancy in multiple sclerosis. The CDR3 totals 13 residues. From germline, CDR1 is SQVTM and CDR2 ANQGSEA. The junction had 7 bases not matched to a gene; V was cut back by 2 bases and J by 9 bases. Sequenced by immunoSEQ multiplex PCR; TCRdb stores in-frame clones only, minus some. The sample lists around 95,000 clones, 92% seen once, with approximately 2.2% in the top ten. The input for sequencing was peripheral blood, taken after pregnancy. The source is a female donor in good health, enrolled as a control in a pregnancy study. This chain uses TRBV29-1 with TRBJ2-1; 7 bases are a match to TRBD2. CDR3 in amino acids: CSVEPGGGAEQFF. DNA for the CDR3: TGCAGCGTTGAACCGGGAGGAGGGGCTGAGCAGTTCTTC.